One sample yielded the 8 T cell receptor beta chains listed below, sequenced in a study of cytomegalovirus exposure and HLA in healthy donors. This PCR relied on a set of 60 Vbeta primers and 13 Jbeta primers. The repertoire was sequenced with immunoSEQ multiplex PCR; TCRdb's copy has only in-frame clones and lacks some. Among about 100,000 clones listed, around 77% were seen once. The sequenced material came from PBMCs. The source is a man in his thirties or forties in good health and CMV-seronegative.

The genes are TRBV28 and TRBJ2-7; TRBD2 agrees at 9 bases. The CDR3 sequence is 18 residues long. From germline, CDR1 is MDHEN and CDR2 SYDVKM. After removal of 4 bases from V and 0 bases from J, the junction contained 13 bases not matched to a gene. Here the CDR3 reads CASSSGKAGGRSSYEQYF. In DNA form, the CDR3 reads TGTGCCAGCAGTTCTGGGAAAGCGGGGGGCCGAAGCTCCTACGAGCAGTACTTC.

V usage is TRBV5-4 and J usage is TRBJ2-5, with TRBD2 as a possible D gene (5 bases). The germline V and J ends were trimmed by 3 bases and 2 bases, with 11 bases remaining between them. The CDR3 has 14 amino acids. Looked up from germline, CDR1 is SGHNT and CDR2 is YYREEE (reference sequence). CDR3 sequence reads: CASSSGLRQETQYF. CDR3 nucleotides: TGTGCCAGCAGCTCAGGACTGAGACAAGAGACCCAGTACTTC. Full variable domain (missing parts from reference TRBV5-4 and TRBJ2-5): ETGVTQSPTHLIKTRGQQVTLRCSSQSGHNTVSWYQQALGQGPQFIFQYYREEENGRGNFPPRFSGLQFPNYSSELNVNALELDDSALYLCASSSGLRQETQYFGPGTRLLVL.

The chain links TRBV5-8 to TRBJ2-1; no reliable D call. Trimming pared 4 bases from V and 0 bases from J, leaving 8 bases between. Germline CDR1 is SGHTS and CDR2 is YDEGEE. The CDR3 is made up of 14 amino acids. The CDR3 sequence is CASSPYSSYNEQFF. The DNA of the CDR3 is TGTGCCAGCAGCCCGTATAGCTCCTACAATGAGCAGTTCTTC.

Remarks on this clone: An end of the junction differs from the germline gene, which may be a read error. The rearrangement links TRBV7-2 to TRBJ1-2, with a tentative D call TRBD1 (6 bases). Germline V gives CDR1 SGHTA, CDR2 FQGNSA. The CDR3 is made up of 15 amino acids. CDR3 protein: CASSLATGRLYGYTF. The CDR3 nucleotides are TGTGCCAGCAGCCTAGCTACAGGGCGCCTCTATGGCTACACCTTC.

The genes are TRBV5-1 and TRBJ2-7; TRBD1 is a possible D gene (6 bases). CDR1 SGHRS and CDR2 YFSETQ come from the germline V gene. Trimming cost V 4 bases and J 3 bases, with 14 bases left between them. There are 14 residues in the CDR3. CDR3 amino acids: CASSTGTRIYEQYF. For the CDR3, the DNA is TGCGCCAGCAGCACCGGGACACGGATCTACGAGCAGTACTTC.

This sequence joins TRBV4-3 and TRBJ1-2, with D hard to call. Between the trimmed V and J ends, which lost 0 bases and 0 bases, there was a span of 14 bases. Germline assignment: CDR1 LGHNA and CDR2 YSLEER. This CDR3 is 17 amino acids long. The CDR3 spells CASSQDLILNSNYGYTF. The CDR3 nucleotides are TGCGCCAGCAGCCAAGATCTAATTCTAAATTCTAACTATGGCTACACCTTC.

This clone was detected a few times. The chain employs TRBV7-9 and TRBJ2-5, with TRBD1 identical over 7 bases. V dropped 1 base and J dropped 5; count of bases not matched to a gene: 7. In germline, CDR1 is SEHNR, CDR2 FQNEAQ (reference sequence). The CDR3 has 15 residues. Here the CDR3 reads CASSLGDRDGETQYF. The CDR3 DNA follows: TGTGCCAGCAGCTTAGGCGACAGGGATGGGGAGACCCAGTACTTC.

This clone showed up just a few times. Other nucleotide sequences from this sample produce the same CDR3. The genes are TRBV15 and TRBJ2-7, with a weak D call TRBD2 (5 bases). V was trimmed by 1 base and J by 6 bases, leaving 10 bases between them. Germline loops: CDR1 LNHNV, CDR2 YYDKDF (reference sequence). The CDR3 has 13 residues. This chain's CDR3 is CATSRGRGSEQYF. CDR3 DNA sequence: TGTGCCACCAGCAGAGGTCGGGGTAGCGAGCAGTACTTC.